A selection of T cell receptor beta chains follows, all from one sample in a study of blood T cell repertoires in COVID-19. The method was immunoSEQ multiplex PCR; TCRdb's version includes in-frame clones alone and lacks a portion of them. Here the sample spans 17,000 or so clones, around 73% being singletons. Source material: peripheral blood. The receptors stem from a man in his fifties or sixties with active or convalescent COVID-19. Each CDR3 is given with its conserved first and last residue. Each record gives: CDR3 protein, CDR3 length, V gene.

cdr3_aa: CSTATGGDTEAFF; cdr3_length: 13; v_call: TRBV29-1
cdr3_aa: CASSEGLAGGRTGELFF; cdr3_length: 17; v_call: TRBV9
cdr3_aa: CASSPTSTGLNTEAFF; cdr3_length: 16; v_call: TRBV18
cdr3_aa: CASSLSSDTEAFF; cdr3_length: 13; v_call: TRBV18
cdr3_aa: CASSLVFSGPGKETQYF; cdr3_length: 17; v_call: TRBV7-9
cdr3_aa: CASSQDQGGRARNEQFF; cdr3_length: 17; v_call: TRBV4-1
cdr3_aa: CASSGGQRNTEAFF; cdr3_length: 14; v_call: TRBV2
cdr3_aa: CASSLKTSGAGELFF; cdr3_length: 15; v_call: TRBV6-5
cdr3_aa: CASSIRWGDTDTQYF; cdr3_length: 15; v_call: TRBV19
cdr3_aa: CASSLVANSDRHSPLHF; cdr3_length: 17; v_call: TRBV5-1
cdr3_aa: CSVEDFIGDTQYF; cdr3_length: 13; v_call: TRBV29-1
cdr3_aa: CASSRTAQNTGELFF; cdr3_length: 15; v_call: TRBV19
cdr3_aa: CASSSMAQTGVTGANVLTF; cdr3_length: 19; v_call: TRBV7-3
cdr3_aa: CASSLAGLAGAKGETQYF; cdr3_length: 18; v_call: TRBV4-2
cdr3_aa: CASSLFDRDTEAFF; cdr3_length: 14; v_call: TRBV18
cdr3_aa: CASSLDSQGREQYF; cdr3_length: 14; v_call: TRBV11-1
cdr3_aa: CASSSDTDTQYF; cdr3_length: 12; v_call: TRBV5-4
cdr3_aa: CASSKQGSVGNQPQHF; cdr3_length: 16; v_call: TRBV19
cdr3_aa: CASDRLMNTEAFF; cdr3_length: 13; v_call: TRBV28
cdr3_aa: CASSYIAGGGYEQYF; cdr3_length: 15; v_call: TRBV5-1
cdr3_aa: CASSPPLAGEETQYF; cdr3_length: 15; v_call: TRBV3-1/TRBV3-2
cdr3_aa: CASSLAEVAQAFF; cdr3_length: 13; v_call: TRBV12-3/TRBV12-4
cdr3_aa: CASSPTGVGEQYF; cdr3_length: 13; v_call: TRBV7-3
cdr3_aa: CASSSLVKGKLFF; cdr3_length: 13; v_call: TRBV28
cdr3_aa: CASSVGVGNQPQHF; cdr3_length: 14; v_call: TRBV9
cdr3_aa: CASSPGQTENQPQHF; cdr3_length: 15; v_call: TRBV7-9
cdr3_aa: CAWSTPGGLNEKLFF; cdr3_length: 15; v_call: TRBV30
cdr3_aa: CASSVGTDTGYTF; cdr3_length: 13; v_call: TRBV9
cdr3_aa: CASRPGQAYEQYF; cdr3_length: 13; v_call: TRBV27
cdr3_aa: CAWSRSGGHNEQFF; cdr3_length: 14; v_call: TRBV30
cdr3_aa: CASSLVEGPLHF; cdr3_length: 12; v_call: TRBV11-2
cdr3_aa: CASSDPGGTGSYEQYF; cdr3_length: 16; v_call: TRBV11-2
cdr3_aa: CASGLGKGLKAGTGGIYEQYF; cdr3_length: 21; v_call: TRBV12-5
cdr3_aa: CATDSSRGEQYF; cdr3_length: 12; v_call: TRBV6-6
cdr3_aa: CASSQDSRTNEKLFF; cdr3_length: 15; v_call: TRBV5-1
cdr3_aa: CASARGFGGYTF; cdr3_length: 12; v_call: TRBV12-5
cdr3_aa: CASSQRDPKDSPLHF; cdr3_length: 15; v_call: TRBV2
cdr3_aa: CASSPKGQHNEKLFF; cdr3_length: 15; v_call: TRBV18
cdr3_aa: CASSPSTGGTGNTIYF; cdr3_length: 16; v_call: TRBV18
cdr3_aa: CASSPLYGASGRRYEQYF; cdr3_length: 18; v_call: TRBV7-8
cdr3_aa: CASSSLQGAQGTEAFF; cdr3_length: 16; v_call: TRBV19
cdr3_aa: CASSLGSMNEQFF; cdr3_length: 13; v_call: TRBV6-5
cdr3_aa: CASSRDAQGGNSPLHF; cdr3_length: 16; v_call: TRBV18
cdr3_aa: CASSADSQNTEAFF; cdr3_length: 14; v_call: TRBV5-1
cdr3_aa: CSASPLMEPGELFF; cdr3_length: 14; v_call: TRBV20-1